A selection of T cell receptor beta chains follows, all from one sample in a study of T cells expressing NK-cell markers. TCRdb re-called the 5' RACE reads and shows each CDR3 protein once, DNA omitted. This sample's table has 200,000 to 300,000 distinct CDR3 sequences. Input material: blood T cells: a sorted CD56 or NKG2C T cell subset, CD4+ or CD8+ T cells, or bulk PBMC T cells (not recorded which). All receptors come from a woman aged 18 to 75 in good health. Both conserved end residues are part of each CDR3. The order of the fields is CDR3 protein, J gene, V gene.

CDR3aa: CSAPRQAVYNSPLHF
j_gene: TRBJ1-6
v_gene: TRBV20-1

CDR3aa: CASSSLSGATGELFF
j_gene: TRBJ2-2
v_gene: TRBV7-2

CDR3aa: CASSQGTSGSSRNEQFF
j_gene: TRBJ2-1
v_gene: TRBV4-3

CDR3aa: CASSFGSGGETQYF
j_gene: TRBJ2-5
v_gene: TRBV7-9

CDR3aa: CAISEPGQANTEAFF
j_gene: TRBJ1-1
v_gene: TRBV10-3

CDR3aa: CASSTRGLAATYEQYF
j_gene: TRBJ2-7
v_gene: TRBV13

CDR3aa: CASTQTGGAVGELFF
j_gene: TRBJ2-2
v_gene: TRBV27

CDR3aa: CASSGANTGELFF
j_gene: TRBJ2-2
v_gene: TRBV19

CDR3aa: CASSSPRGRAYEQYF
j_gene: TRBJ2-7
v_gene: TRBV6-5

CDR3aa: CASNRAGTRQPQHF
j_gene: TRBJ1-5
v_gene: TRBV19

CDR3aa: CASSLAFLEKSYEQYF
j_gene: TRBJ2-7
v_gene: TRBV5-1

CDR3aa: CASSSPPSGGYNEQFF
j_gene: TRBJ2-1
v_gene: TRBV27

CDR3aa: CAHSRGQTDTQYF
j_gene: TRBJ2-3
v_gene: TRBV10-3

CDR3aa: CASRVGGPFGTQYF
j_gene: TRBJ2-3
v_gene: TRBV12-3/TRBV12-4

CDR3aa: CASSALTSGKADTQYF
j_gene: TRBJ2-3
v_gene: TRBV5-1

CDR3aa: CASGTVNTEAFF
j_gene: TRBJ1-1
v_gene: TRBV12-3/TRBV12-4

CDR3aa: CASSFGERAADTQYF
j_gene: TRBJ2-3
v_gene: TRBV5-1

CDR3aa: CASSYLGLAGYNEQFF
j_gene: TRBJ2-1
v_gene: TRBV6-5

CDR3aa: CASSQLAGTYNEQFF
j_gene: TRBJ2-1
v_gene: TRBV4-3